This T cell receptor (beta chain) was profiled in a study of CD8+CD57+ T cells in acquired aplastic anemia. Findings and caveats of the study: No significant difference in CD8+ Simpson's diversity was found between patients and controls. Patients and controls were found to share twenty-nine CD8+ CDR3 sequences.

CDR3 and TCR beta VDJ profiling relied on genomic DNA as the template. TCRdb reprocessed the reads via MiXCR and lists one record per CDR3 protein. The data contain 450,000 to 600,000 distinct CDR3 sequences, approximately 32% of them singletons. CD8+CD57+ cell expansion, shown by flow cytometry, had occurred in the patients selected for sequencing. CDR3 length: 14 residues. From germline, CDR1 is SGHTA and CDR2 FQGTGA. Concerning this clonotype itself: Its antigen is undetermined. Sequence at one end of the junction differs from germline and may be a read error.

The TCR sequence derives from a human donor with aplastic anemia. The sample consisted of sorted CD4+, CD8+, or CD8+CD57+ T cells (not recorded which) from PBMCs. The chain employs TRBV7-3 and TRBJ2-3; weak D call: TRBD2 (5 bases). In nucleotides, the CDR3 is TGTGCCCGCAGCTTAAGAGGGAACACAGATACGCAGTATTTT. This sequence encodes CARSLRGNTDTQYF.